What follows describes a single T cell receptor beta chain. Authors' processing steps: The authors estimated nucleated cell counts from reference gene primer amplification. Sequenced by immunoSEQ multiplex PCR; TCRdb stores in-frame clones only, minus some. Clone size and V and J calls were adopted from that table, with D and trimming inferred from the DNA. The table records 150,000 or so clones, roughly two thirds of them present only once. The entry originates in a study of blood T cell repertoires in COVID-19. Study context: PBMCs, B-cell-depleted T cells, or T cells provided the cDNA or gDNA that made up the material.

The CDR3 has 14 residues. The ends lost 3 bases at V and 6 bases at J; junction bases unmatched: 6. Germline V gene sequence: CDR1 LNHNV, CDR2 YYDKDF (reference sequence). J is TRBJ2-7 and V is TRBV15; 9 bases are a match to TRBD2. The TCR comes from a woman between 65 and 79 years old with acute or convalescent COVID-19. Sequencing was done on a sample of peripheral blood. CDR3 in amino acids: CATSRERTSAEQYF. CDR3 DNA sequence: TGTGCCACCAGCAGGGAAAGGACTAGCGCCGAGCAGTACTTC.